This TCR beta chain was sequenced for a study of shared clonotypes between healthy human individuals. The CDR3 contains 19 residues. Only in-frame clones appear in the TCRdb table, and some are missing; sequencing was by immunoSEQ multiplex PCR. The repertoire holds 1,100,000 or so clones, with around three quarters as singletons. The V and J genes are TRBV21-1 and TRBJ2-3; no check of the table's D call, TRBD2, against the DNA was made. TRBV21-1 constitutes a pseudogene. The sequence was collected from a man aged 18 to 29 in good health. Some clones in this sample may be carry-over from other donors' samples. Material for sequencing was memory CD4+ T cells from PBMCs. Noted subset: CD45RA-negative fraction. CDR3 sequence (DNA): TGTGCCAGCAGCAAAGCTCATTCCGGGGGAGGGCCGGTGACAGATACGCAGTATTTT. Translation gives CASSKAHSGGGPVTDTQYF.